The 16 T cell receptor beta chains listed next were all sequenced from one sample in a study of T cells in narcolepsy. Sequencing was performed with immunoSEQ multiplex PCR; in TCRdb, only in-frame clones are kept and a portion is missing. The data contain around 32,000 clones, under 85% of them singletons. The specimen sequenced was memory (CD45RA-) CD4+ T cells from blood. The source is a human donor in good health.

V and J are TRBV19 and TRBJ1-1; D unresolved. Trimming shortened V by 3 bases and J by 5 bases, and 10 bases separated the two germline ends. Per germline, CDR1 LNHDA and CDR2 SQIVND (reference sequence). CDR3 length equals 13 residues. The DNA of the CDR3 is TGTGCCAGTAGTATGGAGCGCGGAACTGAAGCTTTCTTT. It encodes CASSMERGTEAFF.

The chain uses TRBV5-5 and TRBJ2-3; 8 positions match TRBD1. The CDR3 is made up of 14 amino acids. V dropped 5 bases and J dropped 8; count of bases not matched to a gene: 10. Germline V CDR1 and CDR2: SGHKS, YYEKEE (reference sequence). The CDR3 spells CASRPGTGSSTQYF. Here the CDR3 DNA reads TGTGCCAGCAGACCCGGGACAGGTTCATCTACGCAGTATTTT.

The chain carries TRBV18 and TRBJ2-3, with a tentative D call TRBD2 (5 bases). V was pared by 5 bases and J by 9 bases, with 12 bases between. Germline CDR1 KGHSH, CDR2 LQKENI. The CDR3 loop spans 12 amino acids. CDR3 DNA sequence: TGTGCCAGCTCATCCCGGGGTGGAACGCAGTATTTT. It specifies CASSSRGGTQYF.

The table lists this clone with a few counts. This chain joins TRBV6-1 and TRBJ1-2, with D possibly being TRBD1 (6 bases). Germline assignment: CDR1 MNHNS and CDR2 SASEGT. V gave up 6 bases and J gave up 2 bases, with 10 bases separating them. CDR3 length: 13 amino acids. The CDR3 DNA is TGTGCCAGCAGAAGGGGGGGAAACTATGGCTACACCTTC. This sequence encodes CASRRGGNYGYTF.

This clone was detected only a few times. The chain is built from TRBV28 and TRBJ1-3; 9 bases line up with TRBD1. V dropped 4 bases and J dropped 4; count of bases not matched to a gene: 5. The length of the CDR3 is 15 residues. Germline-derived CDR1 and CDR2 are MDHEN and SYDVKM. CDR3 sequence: CASSWTGVDGNTIYF. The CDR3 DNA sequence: TGTGCCAGCAGTTGGACAGGGGTGGACGGAAACACCATATATTTT.

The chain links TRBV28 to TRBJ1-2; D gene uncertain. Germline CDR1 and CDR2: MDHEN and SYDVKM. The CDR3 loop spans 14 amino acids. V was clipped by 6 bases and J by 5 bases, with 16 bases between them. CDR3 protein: CASSRDLGWYGYTF. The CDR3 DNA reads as TGTGCCAGCAGCCGAGACCTTGGATGGTATGGCTACACCTTC.

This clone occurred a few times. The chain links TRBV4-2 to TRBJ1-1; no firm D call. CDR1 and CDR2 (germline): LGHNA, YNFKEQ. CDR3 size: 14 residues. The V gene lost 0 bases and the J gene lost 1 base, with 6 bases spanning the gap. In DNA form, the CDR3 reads TGTGCCAGCAGCCAAGACAGCCGGAACACTGAAGCTTTCTTT. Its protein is CASSQDSRNTEAFF.

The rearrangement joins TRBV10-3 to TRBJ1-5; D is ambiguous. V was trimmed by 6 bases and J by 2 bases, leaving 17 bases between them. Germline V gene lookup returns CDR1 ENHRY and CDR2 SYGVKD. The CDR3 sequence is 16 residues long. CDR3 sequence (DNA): TGTGCCATCAGCGCTAAGGGTACGTCAGGCAATCAGCCCCAGCATTTT. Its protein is CAISAKGTSGNQPQHF.

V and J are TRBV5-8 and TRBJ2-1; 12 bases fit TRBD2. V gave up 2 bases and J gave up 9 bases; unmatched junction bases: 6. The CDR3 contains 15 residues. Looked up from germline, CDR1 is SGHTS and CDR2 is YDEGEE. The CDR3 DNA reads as TGTGCCAGCAGCTTAAGACTAGCGGGGGCCCCTGAGCAGTTCTTC. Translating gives CASSLRLAGAPEQFF.

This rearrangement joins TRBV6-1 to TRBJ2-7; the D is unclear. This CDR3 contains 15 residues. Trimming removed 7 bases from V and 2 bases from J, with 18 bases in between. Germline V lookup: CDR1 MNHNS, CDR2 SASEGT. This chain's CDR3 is CASMRPGSPPYEQYV. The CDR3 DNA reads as TGTGCCAGCATGAGACCCGGGTCGCCTCCCTACGAGCAGTACGTC.

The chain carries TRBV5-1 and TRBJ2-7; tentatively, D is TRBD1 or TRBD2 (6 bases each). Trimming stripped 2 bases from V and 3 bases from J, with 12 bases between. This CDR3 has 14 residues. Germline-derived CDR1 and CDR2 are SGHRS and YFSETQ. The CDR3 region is CASSLGGGHYEQYF. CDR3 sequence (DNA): TGCGCCAGCAGCTTAGGAGGGGGGCACTACGAGCAGTACTTC.

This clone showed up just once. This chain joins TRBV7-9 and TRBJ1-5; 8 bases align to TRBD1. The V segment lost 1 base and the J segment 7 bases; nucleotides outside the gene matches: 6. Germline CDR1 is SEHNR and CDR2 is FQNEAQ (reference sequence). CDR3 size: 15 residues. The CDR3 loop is CASSLGSGDRQPQHF. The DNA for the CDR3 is TGTGCCAGCAGCTTAGGGTCAGGGGACAGGCAGCCCCAGCATTTT.

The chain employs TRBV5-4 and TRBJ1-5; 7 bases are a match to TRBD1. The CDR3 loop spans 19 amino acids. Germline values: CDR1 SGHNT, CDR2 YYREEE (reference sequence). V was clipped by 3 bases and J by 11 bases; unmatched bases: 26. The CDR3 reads CASSSSEGASSSTPHTQHF. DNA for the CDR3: TGTGCCAGCAGCTCCTCTGAGGGGGCGTCTTCCTCGACTCCCCATACCCAGCATTTT.

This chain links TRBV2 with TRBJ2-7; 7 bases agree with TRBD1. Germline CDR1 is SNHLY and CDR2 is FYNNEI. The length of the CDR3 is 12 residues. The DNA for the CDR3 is TGTGCCAGCGGGAACAGGGGCACTTGGCCATTAGTC. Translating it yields CASGNRGTWPLV.

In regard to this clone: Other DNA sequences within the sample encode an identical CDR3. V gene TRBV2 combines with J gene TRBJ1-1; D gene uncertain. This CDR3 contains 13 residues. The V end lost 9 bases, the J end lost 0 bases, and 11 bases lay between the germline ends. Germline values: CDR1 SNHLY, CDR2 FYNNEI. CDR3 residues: CASGLVLNTEAFF. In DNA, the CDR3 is TGTGCCAGTGGCTTGGTCCTGAACACTGAAGCTTTCTTT.

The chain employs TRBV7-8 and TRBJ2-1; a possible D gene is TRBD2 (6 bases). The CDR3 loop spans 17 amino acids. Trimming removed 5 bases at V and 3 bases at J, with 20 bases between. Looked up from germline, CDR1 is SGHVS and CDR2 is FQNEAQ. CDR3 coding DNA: TGTGCCAGCAGCCCGCGGGGAGGACTAATAAACTACAATGAGCAGTTCTTC. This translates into CASSPRGGLINYNEQFF.